This is a list of T cell receptor beta chains from one sample in a study of blood T cells in healthy people across ages. Each CDR3 protein gets one entry after TCRdb re-called the 5' RACE reads with MiXCR. In the table there are approximately 1.5 million distinct CDR3 sequences, approximately 42% of which are singletons. The sequenced sample was blood. These receptors all come from a woman between 18 and 29 years old in good health. Both conserved end residues are part of each CDR3.

v_call: TRBV25-1
j_call: TRBJ2-7
cdr3_aa: CASSESRGGWYEQYF

v_call: TRBV4-1
j_call: TRBJ2-1
cdr3_aa: CASSQGAPEQFF

v_call: TRBV6-2/TRBV6-3
j_call: TRBJ2-3
cdr3_aa: CASSYAAEEGTETQYF

v_call: TRBV5-1
j_call: TRBJ2-5
cdr3_aa: CASSLTGRTGSETQYF

v_call: TRBV6-6
j_call: TRBJ1-5
cdr3_aa: CASRPKAGTGNNQPQHF

v_call: TRBV12-5
j_call: TRBJ2-1
cdr3_aa: CASGNRDYNEQFF

v_call: TRBV6-2/TRBV6-3
j_call: TRBJ2-7
cdr3_aa: CASRWTSGSYEQYF

v_call: TRBV20-1
j_call: TRBJ2-4
cdr3_aa: CSARLAAGNIQYF

v_call: TRBV11-2
j_call: TRBJ1-1
cdr3_aa: CASSVYAGPMASAFF

v_call: TRBV7-9
j_call: TRBJ2-1
cdr3_aa: CASSTASGRGNSYNEQFF

v_call: TRBV9
j_call: TRBJ2-3
cdr3_aa: CASSVLDRTDTQYF

v_call: TRBV12-5
j_call: TRBJ2-3
cdr3_aa: CASSGTAQITDTQYF

v_call: TRBV7-9
j_call: TRBJ2-1
cdr3_aa: CASSHEIGKGEQFF

v_call: TRBV12-3/TRBV12-4
j_call: TRBJ2-7
cdr3_aa: CASSGATGTEQYF

v_call: TRBV7-2
j_call: TRBJ2-4
cdr3_aa: CASSLMGGGAKNIQYF

v_call: TRBV6-5
j_call: TRBJ2-7
cdr3_aa: CASSWEQGAYEQYF

v_call: TRBV6-6
j_call: TRBJ1-1
cdr3_aa: CASSHDTGEAFF

v_call: TRBV10-3
j_call: TRBJ2-3
cdr3_aa: CAISEVAGGPDTQYF

v_call: TRBV12-3/TRBV12-4
j_call: TRBJ1-4
cdr3_aa: CASSTGWGNEKLFF

v_call: TRBV6-2/TRBV6-3
j_call: TRBJ2-5
cdr3_aa: CASSRGENKEQYF

v_call: TRBV4-1
j_call: TRBJ1-1
cdr3_aa: CAGGGGLNTEAFF

v_call: TRBV12-3/TRBV12-4
j_call: TRBJ2-5
cdr3_aa: CASSPPPIEGGEETQYF

v_call: TRBV2
j_call: TRBJ2-3
cdr3_aa: CASNPESLDTQYF

v_call: TRBV24-1
j_call: TRBJ1-1
cdr3_aa: CATTRGHNTEAFF

v_call: TRBV6-5
j_call: TRBJ1-2
cdr3_aa: CASRTGGGSGYTF

v_call: TRBV6-2/TRBV6-3
j_call: TRBJ1-2
cdr3_aa: CASRPTAVYGYTF

v_call: TRBV25-1
j_call: TRBJ1-2
cdr3_aa: CASSEDRAYGYTF

v_call: TRBV12-5
j_call: -
cdr3_aa: CASGLVLSGSYNEQYF

v_call: TRBV7-9
j_call: TRBJ2-7
cdr3_aa: CASSTWRGSYEQYF

v_call: TRBV5-1
j_call: TRBJ2-1
cdr3_aa: CVSSPEGLDEQFF

v_call: TRBV5-1
j_call: TRBJ2-5
cdr3_aa: CASSLEVNNEQYF

v_call: TRBV18
j_call: TRBJ1-1
cdr3_aa: CASSPPGLTNTEAFF

v_call: TRBV13
j_call: TRBJ2-7
cdr3_aa: CASSYSGLAATYEQYF

v_call: TRBV7-2
j_call: TRBJ2-1
cdr3_aa: CASSRLAGVSYNEQFF

v_call: TRBV20-1
j_call: TRBJ1-2
cdr3_aa: CSARDYLREQGYTF

v_call: TRBV20-1
j_call: TRBJ2-5
cdr3_aa: CSARGSEPAQETQYF

v_call: TRBV6-2/TRBV6-3
j_call: TRBJ1-6
cdr3_aa: CASRPDRSSYNSPLHF

v_call: TRBV2
j_call: TRBJ2-7
cdr3_aa: CASSDARSYEQYF

v_call: TRBV6-1
j_call: TRBJ2-2
cdr3_aa: CASRKLTGNTGELFF

v_call: TRBV24-1
j_call: TRBJ2-1
cdr3_aa: CATSVAGGNNEQFF

v_call: TRBV29-1
j_call: TRBJ2-5
cdr3_aa: CSALAAANEQYF

v_call: TRBV7-9
j_call: TRBJ1-5
cdr3_aa: CASSSGTFNQPQHF

v_call: TRBV29-1
j_call: TRBJ2-5
cdr3_aa: CSVVSGLLDRAEETQYF

v_call: TRBV12-3/TRBV12-4
j_call: TRBJ2-5
cdr3_aa: CASSLQGAGVNNEQYF

v_call: TRBV3-1
j_call: TRBJ1-2
cdr3_aa: CASSPRTGTYYGYTF